This TCR beta chain was found in a study of molecular identifiers for immune sequencing clone quantification. Study-wide findings and caveats: Single-cell amounts of spiked Jurkat TCR RNA were reportedly detectable among about a million naive cells.

TCRdb fed the PCR reads into MiXCR, producing one record per CDR3 protein. The table records about 640,000 distinct CDR3 sequences, 15% to 20% of them present only once. Germline CDR1 MNHEY, CDR2 SVGEGT. The CDR3 covers 17 residues. V dropped 0 bases and J dropped 8; count of bases not matched to a gene: 8. This clonotype was picked up a small number of times. The target antigen is unknown. This TCR came from a human donor in good health. Some libraries in this study had Jurkat cell RNA spiked in. V gene TRBV6-2 or TRBV6-3 combines with J gene TRBJ2-3; 13 bases fit TRBD2. The specimen was naive CD8+ T cells from blood, with Jurkat cell RNA spiked in. The sample's subset: FACS-sorted CD8+CD4-CCR7+CD45RA+ naive T cells. The CDR3 DNA sequence: TGTGCCAGCAGTTACTCGTTAACTAGCGGGGGGGCCGTTACGCAGTATTTT. Protein product: CASSYSLTSGGAVTQYF.